Listed below are T cell receptor beta chains from one sample, sequenced in a study of blood T cell repertoires in COVID-19. Repertoires were generated with immunoSEQ multiplex PCR, while TCRdb's copy carries only in-frame clones and drops some. The sample has roughly 300,000 clones, 87% seen once. Sequencing was performed on PBMCs or T cells enriched from blood (not recorded which). The receptors shown here come from a woman aged 30 to 39 who had recovered from COVID-19. CDR3s include the opening cysteine and the closing phenylalanine or tryptophan. The order of the fields is clone size, V gene, D gene, J gene, CDR3 DNA, CDR3 protein. D genes are given only for firm matches. The size of a clone is reported for some rows only, either as once, few or many, or as a class for expanded clones.

>NA|TRBV4-3|TRBD1|TRBJ2-3
TGCGCCAGCAGCCCCAGAACCACAGGGGGTGGGGCAGATACGCAGTATTTT
CASSPRTTGGGADTQYF
>NA|TRBV25-1|NA|TRBJ2-7
TGTGCCAGCAGTGAGTCCGGGATTCTCTCCTACGAGCAGTACTTC
CASSESGILSYEQYF
>NA|TRBV19|NA|TRBJ1-1
TGTGCCAGTAGTCCCCTGGACACCTTTGAAGCTTTCTTT
CASSPLDTFEAFF
>NA|TRBV7-6|NA|TRBJ1-1
TGTGCCAGCAGCTTAGTTCCTCCAGGGGCTTCGAACACTGAAGCTTTCTTT
CASSLVPPGASNTEAFF
>NA|TRBV9|NA|TRBJ1-1
TGTGCCAGCAGCCTGGGACTGGCTATGAACACTGAAGCTTTCTTT
CASSLGLAMNTEAFF
>NA|TRBV4-1|NA|TRBJ2-7
TGCGCCAGCAGCCAAGCAGTACCTCCCTACGAGCAGTACTTC
CASSQAVPPYEQYF
>once|TRBV19|TRBD1|TRBJ2-7
TGTGCCAGTAGTGCTGACGGGACAGGGGGCACACTCTACGAGCAGTACTTC
CASSADGTGGTLYEQYF
>NA|TRBV30|NA|TRBJ1-2
TGTGCCTGGAGTTACCGAGGTTATGGCTACACCTTC
CAWSYRGYGYTF
>NA|TRBV11-2|NA|TRBJ1-2
TGTGCCAGCAGCTTTGACAAAAGCTATGGCTACACCTTC
CASSFDKSYGYTF
>NA|TRBV19|NA|TRBJ2-7
TGTGCCAGTAGTATTGCGGCCAGCAAAAACTTAATCTACGAGCAGTACTTC
CASSIAASKNLIYEQYF
>NA|TRBV7-2|TRBD1|TRBJ1-1
TGTGCCAGCAGCTTACAGGGGGCTGGAACTGAAGCTTTCTTT
CASSLQGAGTEAFF
>NA|TRBV7-6|TRBD1|TRBJ2-7
TGTGCCAGCAGCCCGACAGGGAACTCCTACGAGCAGTACTTC
CASSPTGNSYEQYF
>NA|TRBV7-9|NA|TRBJ2-6
TGTGCCAGCACCCACGGGTCTGGGGCCAACGTCCTGACTTTC
CASTHGSGANVLTF
>NA|TRBV30|TRBD2|TRBJ2-3
TGTGCCTCACTCGTCCCGGGACTAGCGATAAAAAGTCCGACAGATACGCAGTATTTT
CASLVPGLAIKSPTDTQYF
>once|TRBV7-9|NA|TRBJ1-4
TGTGCCAGCAGCTGGGGCACAGGGCGTAGGGAACTGTTTTTT
CASSWGTGRRELFF
>NA|TRBV6-1|NA|TRBJ2-4
TGTGCCAGCAGTGATACTCGCCGGGACATTCAGTACTTC
CASSDTRRDIQYF
>NA|TRBV10-1|NA|TRBJ1-3
TGCGCCAGCAGTGAGTCGGGGAGGAAAAAAGGAAACACCATATATTTT
CASSESGRKKGNTIYF
>NA|TRBV7-3|TRBD1|TRBJ2-7
TGTGCCAGCAGCCCAGGGGGTATCGAGCAGTACTTC
CASSPGGIEQYF
>NA|TRBV9|TRBD1|TRBJ1-6
TGTGCCAGCAGTGAGACAGGGGTCAATTCACCCCTCCACTTT
CASSETGVNSPLHF
>once|TRBV5-4|TRBD1|TRBJ2-3
TGTGCCAGCAGCGCGGACAGGGGACTGCAGTATTTT
CASSADRGLQYF
>once|TRBV10-3|NA|TRBJ2-5
TGTGCCATCAGTGAGACTGGGGACACCCTTATTGAGACCCAGTACTTC
CAISETGDTLIETQYF
>NA|TRBV3-1/TRBV3-2|NA|TRBJ1-3
TGTGCCAGCAGCGAAAGAGGCCCTGGAAACACCATATATTTT
CASSERGPGNTIYF
>NA|TRBV6-2/TRBV6-3|NA|TRBJ1-5
TGTGCCAGCAGTTACGGGGGCGGTAATCAGCCCCAGCATTTT
CASSYGGGNQPQHF
>few|TRBV30|TRBD1|TRBJ1-1
TGTGCCTGGAAATCCAGGGGGCTCATTGAAGCTTTCTTT
CAWKSRGLIEAFF
>NA|TRBV19|TRBD2|TRBJ2-2
TGTGCCAGTAGTCTGGCGGGGGGGTCGAACACCGGGGAGCTGTTTTTT
CASSLAGGSNTGELFF
>NA|TRBV3-1/TRBV3-2|NA|TRBJ1-5
TGTGCCAGCAGCCGTGCAGGGGAAGGTCAGCCCCAGCATTTT
CASSRAGEGQPQHF
>few|TRBV28|TRBD1|TRBJ1-3
TGTGCCAGCCTCCCGGGACAGGGGTACTATGGAAACACCATATATTTT
CASLPGQGYYGNTIYF
>NA|TRBV7-8|NA|TRBJ1-1
TGTGCCAGCAGCCACGCCCTCCGGGAAGCTTTCTTT
CASSHALREAFF
>NA|TRBV2|NA|TRBJ1-3
TGTGCCAGCAGTCAATTCGGACAGACTCCTGGAAACACCATATATTTT
CASSQFGQTPGNTIYF
>NA|TRBV30|NA|TRBJ1-1
TGTGCCTGGAGTTTTTCAGTCCTTACTGAAGCTTTCTTT
CAWSFSVLTEAFF
>few|TRBV7-8|TRBD2|TRBJ2-3
TGTGCCAGCAGCTTAGTGGGGACTAAGAGCACAGATACGCAGTATTTT
CASSLVGTKSTDTQYF
>NA|TRBV30|NA|TRBJ2-3
TGTGCCTGGTCTCAGGGGCAAAATACGCAGTATTTT
CAWSQGQNTQYF
>NA|TRBV6-2/TRBV6-3|NA|TRBJ1-5
TGTGCCAGCACCCCCGGAGGGTCGGGCAATCAGCCCCAGCATTTT
CASTPGGSGNQPQHF
>NA|TRBV7-2|NA|TRBJ1-2
TGTGCCAGCAGCACCGGGTCGAACTATGGCTACACCTTC
CASSTGSNYGYTF
>NA|TRBV9|NA|TRBJ2-1
TGTGCCAGCAGCGTAGGAGTGGCGGGGGCAACTAATGAGCAGTTCTTC
CASSVGVAGATNEQFF
>NA|TRBV7-3|TRBD2|TRBJ2-1
TGTGCCAGCAGCCTCGGACTAGCGGCCTACAATGAGCAGTTCTTC
CASSLGLAAYNEQFF
>NA|TRBV6-5|TRBD2|TRBJ2-4
TGTGCCACCGGCTTAGCGGGGGTAATGGACATTCAGTACTTC
CATGLAGVMDIQYF
>NA|TRBV15|NA|TRBJ1-5
TGTGCCACCAGCAGAGATAGGGCGGGAAATCAGCCCCAGCATTTT
CATSRDRAGNQPQHF
>NA|TRBV25-1|NA|TRBJ1-2
TGTGCCAGCAGTGAATATTCAGATAACTATGGCTACACCTTC
CASSEYSDNYGYTF
>NA|TRBV11-2|TRBD1|TRBJ1-1
TGTGCCAGCAGCTTCCAAGGACAGGGTGGCGCTTTCTTT
CASSFQGQGGAFF
>NA|TRBV19|NA|TRBJ1-5
TGTGCCAGTAGTATAGGAATCAGGGGTAATTCCAATCAGCCCCAGCATTTT
CASSIGIRGNSNQPQHF
>NA|TRBV5-1|TRBD1|TRBJ2-7
TGCGCCAGCAGCCCGGGACAGGGGTTATACGAGCAGTACTTC
CASSPGQGLYEQYF
>NA|TRBV6-5|NA|TRBJ1-1
TGTGCCAGCAGCCCCCGAGGACAGACTGAAGCTTTCTTT
CASSPRGQTEAFF
>NA|TRBV4-3|TRBD1|TRBJ2-3
TGCGCCAGCAGCCAAGACGGGACAGAGGATACGCAGTATTTT
CASSQDGTEDTQYF
>NA|TRBV10-3|TRBD1|TRBJ1-3
TGTGCCATCAGTGGCCCGGGACAGGGAGCAAACACCATATATTTT
CAISGPGQGANTIYF
>NA|TRBV7-3|NA|TRBJ1-1
TGTGCCAGCAGCTCGGGGGGGAACACTGAAGCTTTCTTT
CASSSGGNTEAFF
>NA|TRBV29-1|TRBD2|TRBJ2-1
TGCAGCGTTGAAGATCTGGGGACTAGGCAGTTCTTC
CSVEDLGTRQFF
>NA|TRBV6-5|NA|TRBJ1-1
TGTGCCAGCCTCCCTCCCGGCGGGGGAACTGAAGCTTTCTTT
CASLPPGGGTEAFF
>few|TRBV6-5|NA|TRBJ1-5
TGTGCCAGCAGCGCAAGACAAGCATATCAGCCCCAGCATTTT
CASSARQAYQPQHF
>once|TRBV5-6|TRBD1|TRBJ2-1
TGTGCCAGCAGCACCGGAGATCGGGGACAGAGATACAATGAGCAGTTCTTC
CASSTGDRGQRYNEQFF
>NA|TRBV19|NA|TRBJ1-5
TGTGCCAGTAGCTCTACAGGGTTTTATAGCAATCAGCCCCAGCATTTT
CASSSTGFYSNQPQHF
>NA|TRBV7-2|TRBD1|TRBJ1-2
TGTGCCAGCAGCCTACAGGGGATTTCGAATGGCTACACCTTC
CASSLQGISNGYTF
>NA|TRBV5-6|NA|TRBJ2-3
TGTGCCAGCAGCTTGGGCGGAGGGGGCGCCGATACGCAGTATTTT
CASSLGGGGADTQYF